The 27 T cell receptor beta chains below were found in one sample sequenced in a study of T-cell reconstitution after alpha-beta-depleted transplantation in children. It was with unique molecular identifiers that the TCRbeta library was prepared. MiXCR was run by TCRdb on the PCR reads, yielding one entry per CDR3 protein. Of 250,000 or so distinct CDR3 sequences listed, 6.5% to 10% were seen once; the top ten hold nearly 6.5%. The sequences come from PBMCs, mostly from graft donor cells, collected 180 days after TCRalphabeta/CD19-depleted stem cell transplant. These receptor sequences come from a male patient aged 10-17 years who had a stem cell transplant for acute lymphoblastic leukemia, so the T cells may come from the graft donor.

This clonotype was picked up many times. The chain couples TRBV7-9 to TRBJ2-3, with a tentative D call TRBD2 (6 bases). This CDR3 comprises 15 residues. Trimming stripped 4 bases from V and 0 bases from J, with 11 bases between. CDR1 SEHNR and CDR2 FQNEAQ come from the germline V gene (reference sequence). CDR3 sequence reads: CASSYMGGSTDTQYF. CDR3 bases: TGTGCCAGCAGCTACATGGGGGGAAGCACAGATACGCAGTATTTT.

At least ten counts were recorded for this clonotype. This chain connects TRBV14 to TRBJ2-2; no definite D call. The CDR3 runs to 14 residues. V dropped 0 bases and J dropped 1 base, with 3 bases sitting between them. CDR1 and CDR2 from the germline V gene are SGHDN and FVKESK. CDR3 DNA sequence: TGTGCCAGCAGCCAAGATCTGAACACCGGGGAGCTGTTTTTT. Protein: CASSQDLNTGELFF. Complete variable domain (other parts from reference TRBV14 and TRBJ2-2): EAGVTQFPSHSVIEKGQTVTLRCDPISGHDNLYWYRRVMGKEIKFLLHFVKESKQDESGMPNNRFLAERTGGTYSTLKVQPAELEDSGVYFCASSQDLNTGELFFGEGSRLTVL.

This clonotype was observed at least ten times. The V gene is TRBV6-5, the J gene TRBJ1-5; TRBD1 aligns across 7 bases. Looked up from germline, CDR1 is MNHEY and CDR2 is SVGAGI. V shed 0 bases and J 8 bases; nucleotides not matched to a gene: 10. The CDR3 is made up of 16 amino acids. CDR3 amino acids: CASSYSTRGGGEPQHF. In DNA, the CDR3 is TGTGCCAGCAGTTACTCTACTAGAGGGGGCGGCGAGCCCCAGCATTTT.

Comment on this clonotype: A much larger clone is a single base away; this may be a read error. This chain uses TRBV6-2 or TRBV6-3 with TRBJ2-7; possibly TRBD2 for D (6 bases). V was pared by 6 bases and J by 3 bases, with 18 bases between. CDR3 length equals 15 residues. Per the germline V gene, CDR1 is MNHEY and CDR2 is SVGEGT. The CDR3 loop reads CASSNLPGAGYEQYF. CDR3 coding DNA: TGTGCCAGCAGCAATCTTCCGGGAGCGGGCTACGAGCAGTACTTC.

This clonotype was seen ten or more times. The J gene is TRBJ2-5, the V gene TRBV7-2, with no clear D. V shed 2 bases and J shed 1 base, with 11 bases lying between them. The CDR3 spans 15 residues. Germline loops: CDR1 SGHTA, CDR2 FQGNSA. The CDR3, as DNA: TGTGCCAGCAGCTTAAAACGGCTTATCCAAGAGACCCAGTACTTC. This translates into CASSLKRLIQETQYF.

The chain employs TRBV20-1 and TRBJ1-2, with TRBD1 identical over 9 bases. With 5 bases clipped from V and 6 bases from J, the junction kept 4 bases outside the gene matches. The CDR3 consists of 12 residues. In germline, CDR1 is DFQATT, CDR2 SNEGSKA (reference sequence). CDR3 DNA: TGCAGTGCTGGCCGGGACAGGGATGGCTACACCTTC. Protein: CSAGRDRDGYTF.

This clonotype was detected ten times or more. The chain employs TRBV5-1 and TRBJ1-1, with TRBD1 matching over 7 bases. J lost 0 bases, V lost 4 bases, and 9 bases had no gene match. Germline values: CDR1 SGHRS, CDR2 YFSETQ. The CDR3 contains 16 residues. The CDR3 here is CASSLLRQGMNTEAFF. CDR3 sequence (DNA): TGCGCCAGCAGCCTCCTCAGACAGGGTATGAACACTGAAGCTTTCTTT.

This chain's CDR3 is CASSIGSGGSQETQYF. The CDR3 nucleotides read TGTGCCAGTAGTATAGGTAGCGGGGGGTCCCAAGAGACCCAGTACTTC. This chain uses TRBV19 with TRBJ2-5; 10 positions match TRBD2. Germline V lookup: CDR1 LNHDA, CDR2 SQIVND (reference sequence). The CDR3 is made up of 16 amino acids. With 1 base clipped from V and 1 base from J, the junction kept 3 bases outside the gene matches.

In this sample, this clonotype turned up many times. This chain connects TRBV10-3 to TRBJ2-6; D is unresolved. Between the trimmed V and J ends, which lost 3 bases and 3 bases, there was a span of 9 bases. Germline assignment: CDR1 ENHRY and CDR2 SYGVKD. The CDR3 runs to 15 residues. The CDR3 protein is CAISELGFGANVLTF. The CDR3 DNA reads TGTGCCATCAGTGAACTCGGATTTGGGGCCAACGTCCTGACTTTC.

Ten or more counts support this clonotype. V and J are TRBV19 and TRBJ2-3; tentatively, D is TRBD1 (6 bases). Germline V CDR1 and CDR2: LNHDA, SQIVND (reference sequence). The CDR3 covers 17 residues. Trimming shortened V by 1 base and J by 1 base, and 15 bases separated the two germline ends. CDR3 nucleotides: TGTGCCAGTAGTATAGCCTCCTCGACAGGTCGCACAGATACGCAGTATTTT. This encodes CASSIASSTGRTDTQYF.

The CDR3 loop is CASSERFSGGANEFF. CDR3 DNA sequence: TGTGCCAGCAGCGAAAGGTTTAGCGGGGGGGCAAACGAGTTCTTC. The chain carries TRBV7-3 and TRBJ2-1; 11 bases are a match to TRBD2. V was pared by 5 bases and J by 14 bases, with 14 bases of the junction left unmatched. Germline CDR1 is SGHTA and CDR2 is FQGTGA. CDR3 length: 15 residues.

This clonotype occurred many times. This chain connects TRBV5-4 to TRBJ2-2; D remains ambiguous. Germline V CDR1 and CDR2: SGHNT, YYREEE (reference sequence). V lost 4 bases and J lost 2, with 9 bases in between. There are 14 residues in the CDR3. The chain's CDR3 is CASSTGFNTGELFF. The CDR3 coding sequence is TGTGCCAGCAGCACGGGCTTCAACACCGGGGAGCTGTTTTTT.

This clonotype was recorded at least ten times. The chain joins TRBV12-3 or TRBV12-4 to TRBJ2-7, with a tentative D call TRBD1 (5 bases). Trimming cost V 10 bases and J 1 base, with 14 bases left between them. The length of the CDR3 is 13 residues. This chain's CDR3 is CATSNRLSYEQYF. The DNA of the CDR3 is TGTGCCACCTCCAACAGGTTATCCTACGAGCAGTACTTC.

The table lists this clonotype with many counts. CDR3 region: CASSLGGGAGNQPQHF. CDR3 DNA sequence: TGCGCCAGCAGCTTGGGTGGGGGCGCGGGCAATCAGCCCCAGCATTTT. This chain uses TRBV5-1 with TRBJ1-5; maybe TRBD1 (6 bases). Trimming removed 0 bases from V and 2 bases from J, with 12 bases in between. CDR1 is SGHRS and CDR2 is YFSETQ in the germline V gene. There are 16 residues in the CDR3.

This clonotype has just a few counts. The chain recombines TRBV7-9 with TRBJ2-1, with a weak D call TRBD2 (5 bases). CDR1 and CDR2 from the germline V gene are SEHNR and FQNEAQ (reference sequence). The CDR3 extends over 14 amino acids. The ends were cut back, 2 bases at V and 7 bases at J, with 12 bases in the middle. CDR3 sequence: CASSLTGRGNEQFF. In DNA form, the CDR3 reads TGTGCCAGCAGCTTAACCGGGCGCGGGAATGAGCAGTTCTTC.

A single count supports this clonotype. This may arise from a read error, as a much more abundant clone is one base away. The V call is TRBV5-1, the J call TRBJ1-2, with a possible D match to TRBD1 (5 bases). Per the germline V gene, CDR1 is SGHRS and CDR2 is YFSETQ. CDR3 length: 13 amino acids. Trimming cost V 4 bases and J 8 bases, with 15 bases left between them. The CDR3 region has the DNA TGCGCCAGCAGCCGTGACAAGGGGCAAGGCTACACCTTC. The encoded protein is CASSRDKGQGYTF.

J is TRBJ2-1 and V is TRBV9; maybe TRBD1 (6 bases). Germline V gene data show CDR1 as SGDLS and CDR2 as YYNGEE. There are 15 residues in the CDR3. Trimming removed 0 bases from V and 9 bases from J, with 16 bases in between. The CDR3 here is CASSVGGGPAVEQFF. Written as DNA, the CDR3 is TGTGCCAGCAGCGTAGGAGGGGGTCCGGCAGTTGAGCAGTTCTTC.

There are many counts of this clonotype. The gene calls are TRBV24-1 and TRBJ2-5; D may be TRBD1 (6 bases). Germline V CDR1 and CDR2: KGHDR, SFDVKD. V shed 4 bases and J shed 3 bases, with 8 bases lying between them. This CDR3 contains 13 residues. CDR3 sequence reads: CATSDYREETQYF. DNA for the CDR3: TGTGCCACCAGTGACTACAGGGAAGAGACCCAGTACTTC.

This clonotype was recorded many times. This rearrangement joins TRBV29-1 to TRBJ2-7, with TRBD1 as a possible D gene (6 bases). This CDR3 is built from 14 residues. V was clipped by 7 bases and J by 2 bases, with 18 bases between them. Germline V CDR1 and CDR2: SQVTM, ANQGSEA. This CDR3 is CSALTDRSTYEQYF. CDR3 nucleotide sequence: TGCAGCGCCCTAACCGACAGGTCCACCTACGAGCAGTACTTC.

This clonotype was observed at least ten times. The chain joins TRBV5-1 to TRBJ2-7; TRBD1 matches at 8 bases. CDR3 length equals 13 residues. V lost 8 bases and J lost 2; bases outside the gene matches: 6. Germline V gene sequence: CDR1 SGHRS, CDR2 YFSETQ. The CDR3 reads CASSGQAPYEQYF. In DNA, the CDR3 is TGCGCCAGTTCGGGACAGGCTCCCTACGAGCAGTACTTC.

For this clonotype: Sequence at one end of the junction differs from germline and may be a read error. J is TRBJ2-2 and V is TRBV5-4; TRBD1 might be the D (5 bases). Germline V lookup: CDR1 SGHNT, CDR2 YYREEE (reference sequence). CDR3 size: 14 residues. In nucleotides, the CDR3 is TGTGCCAGGAGCTTGGGGCTTCACACCGGGGAGCTGTTTTTT. It translates to CARSLGLHTGELFF.

The V call is TRBV4-3, the J call TRBJ2-1; tentatively, D is TRBD1 or TRBD2 (6 bases each). Per the germline V gene, CDR1 is LGHNA and CDR2 is YSLEER. V lost 4 bases, J lost 4 bases, and 20 bases lay in between. CDR3 size: 17 residues. The CDR3: CASSRGAQAPSYNEQFF. CDR3 in DNA: TGCGCCAGCAGCCGGGGGGCCCAGGCCCCCTCTTACAATGAGCAGTTCTTC.

Turning to this clonotype: One junction end disagrees with the germline gene, perhaps due to a read error. The V gene is TRBV7-6, the J gene TRBJ2-6, with a possible D match to TRBD1 (5 bases). CDR1 SGHVS and CDR2 FNYEAQ come from the germline V gene. The CDR3 is 15 residues long. The CDR3 nucleotides read TGTGCCAGCAGCTCCCTGAGCTCTGGGGCCAACGTCCTGATTTTC. This translates into CASSSLSSGANVLIF.

This clonotype was detected many times. The chain has TRBV29-1 and TRBJ1-2; D is possibly TRBD1 (5 bases). The CDR3 runs 11 residues. The V end lost 2 bases, the J end lost 12 bases, and 13 bases lay between the germline ends. The germline CDR1 and CDR2 sequences are SQVTM and ANQGSEA. CDR3 sequence: CSVESVGGDTF. The CDR3 DNA is TGCAGCGTTGAATCGGTCGGGGGAGACACCTTC. Full variable domain (rest looked up from reference TRBV29-1 and TRBJ1-2): SAVISQKPSRDICQRGTSLTIQCQVDSQVTMMFWYRQQPGQSLTLIATANQGSEATYESGFVIDKFPISRPNLTFSTLTVSNMSPEDSSIYLCSVESVGGDTFGSGTRLTVV.

This clonotype was seen repeatedly, ten times or more. The chain joins TRBV27 to TRBJ1-6, with TRBD1 identical over 7 bases. Per the germline V gene, CDR1 is MNHEY and CDR2 is SMNVEV (reference sequence). The length of the CDR3 is 15 residues. Losses at the gene ends were 8 bases for V and 6 bases for J; bases not matched to a gene: 10. The CDR3 DNA reads as TGTGCCAGCGGCCCGCGGGGACAGAGTAATTCACCCCTCCACTTT. The encoded protein is CASGPRGQSNSPLHF.

This clonotype showed up many times. This chain joins TRBV4-3 and TRBJ2-1; D unclear. The germline V gene has CDR1 LGHNA and CDR2 YSLEER. The CDR3 runs 15 residues. V was clipped by 0 bases and J by 7 bases, with 13 bases between them. The DNA of the CDR3 is TGCGCCAGCAGCCAAGATTCCACGGTTGGGAATGAGCAGTTCTTC. Translating gives CASSQDSTVGNEQFF.

This clonotype was recorded many times. The chain has TRBV10-3 and TRBJ1-1; 7 nucleotides align to TRBD1. Losses at the gene ends were 10 bases for V and 1 base for J; bases not matched to a gene: 9. The CDR3 has 14 residues. Germline CDR1 is ENHRY and CDR2 is SYGVKD. CDR3 amino acids: CATRAGQSNTEAFF. The CDR3 nucleotides are TGTGCCACGCGGGCGGGACAGTCGAACACTGAAGCTTTCTTT.